This T cell receptor (beta chain) was profiled in a study of tumor-infiltrating lymphocytes in primary liver carcinoma. Study at large: There were tumors of stage T1-T3 N0M0, each 4.2 to 10 cm across.

This clonotype came up many times. cDNA specific to TCR beta was made from approximately 0.55 ug of total RNA, with a constant-region primer employed for priming. Three nested multiplex PCR rounds, a slightly modified ARM-PCR, produced the libraries for TCR beta. TCRdb reprocessed the multiplex PCR reads via MiXCR and lists one record per CDR3 protein. Of some 320,000 distinct CDR3 sequences listed, 50% to 70% are singletons. The researchers obtained blood RNA from unsorted whole blood and also extracted germline DNA. A sample of around 4 milliliters of peripheral blood was taken before surgery. The TCR sequence derives from a man aged 35 to 55 with primary liver carcinoma and hepatitis B virus infection. Input material: peripheral blood.

Written as DNA, the CDR3 is TGTGCCAGCAGCTTGGCCCAAGCCATGAACACTGAAGCTTTCTTT. Its protein product is CASSLAQAMNTEAFF. The rearrangement uses TRBV5-5 and TRBJ1-1; D not resolved. This CDR3 has 15 residues. The germline V gene encodes CDR1 SGHKS and CDR2 YYEKEE (reference sequence). The ends were cut back, 0 bases at V and 0 bases at J, with 9 bases in the middle.